This is a list of T cell receptor beta chains from one sample in a study of cytomegalovirus exposure and HLA in healthy donors. This table comes from immunoSEQ multiplex PCR, and its TCRdb copy is limited to in-frame clones, with some not included. Among more than 95,000 clones listed, around four fifths were seen once. The sequenced material came from PBMCs. The receptors shown here come from a woman between 40 and 50 years old in good health and CMV-seropositive. The CDR3 runs from the conserved cysteine through the conserved F or W.

V,J,CDR3
TRBV5-1,TRBJ2-1,CASTVGSSYNEQFF
TRBV5-1,TRBJ1-6,CASSLARRDNSPLHF
TRBV7-2,TRBJ1-5,CASSRGQGIQPQHF
TRBV4-1,TRBJ1-5,CASSLGQGVNQPQHF
TRBV28,TRBJ2-7,CASSFTGTGPYEQYF
TRBV9,TRBJ2-5,CASSANPAGRGGGETQYF
TRBV6-1,TRBJ2-7,CASTYRDRVYEQYF
TRBV19,TRBJ1-3,CASRSEGAAGNTIYF
TRBV25-1,TRBJ2-2,CASSGLGGANTGELFF
TRBV28,TRBJ2-4,CASRDRGAKNIQYF
TRBV4-1,TRBJ2-3,CASSKQGLTDTQYF
TRBV25-1,TRBJ2-3,CASSVSGTSTDTQYF
TRBV29-1,TRBJ2-7,CSAETGDDYEQYF
TRBV5-4,TRBJ2-3,CASSLAPGTGGTDTQYF
TRBV27,TRBJ1-2,CASSPRRGYSGYTF
TRBV2,TRBJ1-5,CASSESGVGQPQHF
TRBV29-1,TRBJ2-5,CSVGTGVELAGGLRETQYF
TRBV28,TRBJ2-3,CASSLRGGSTDTQYF
TRBV28,TRBJ1-5,CASSPGQVGGEPQHF
TRBV4-1,TRBJ2-7,CASRSQSYEQYF
TRBV20-1,TRBJ1-2,CSGGKVYGYTF
TRBV4-2,TRBJ1-5,CASSQEAWQPQHF
TRBV28,TRBJ2-7,CASLNSGRNEQYF
TRBV7-2,TRBJ2-5,CASSRGPSTSGETQYF
TRBV13,TRBJ1-1,CASLIMNTEAFF
TRBV6-5,TRBJ2-5,CASSPSLEGGETQYF
TRBV5-1,TRBJ1-6,CASSPTGQGDSPLHF
TRBV5-1,TRBJ1-5,CASSPLGFDQPQHF
TRBV2,TRBJ1-4,CASRRGRDRAGKLFF
TRBV28,TRBJ1-2,CASSSNRGGYTF
TRBV5-1,TRBJ2-1,CASSLSDPPGGDEQFF
TRBV7-9,TRBJ2-1,CASSPAGAHNEQFF
TRBV11-3,TRBJ2-7,CASSAGGGQYF
TRBV10-3,TRBJ2-7,CAISQPSSYEQYF
TRBV5-1,TRBJ2-1,CASSLGEAGSYNEQFF
TRBV6-5,TRBJ2-3,CASSYLLRGGTDTQYF
TRBV7-2,TRBJ2-2,CASSPGTGGTGELFF
TRBV27,TRBJ1-1,CASRALLHRGPNTEAFF
TRBV19,TRBJ1-1,CASSILPREADEAFF
TRBV5-1,TRBJ2-3,CASSPRGSFEGTGETDTQYF
TRBV7-9,TRBJ2-1,CASRFLAGEDNEQFF